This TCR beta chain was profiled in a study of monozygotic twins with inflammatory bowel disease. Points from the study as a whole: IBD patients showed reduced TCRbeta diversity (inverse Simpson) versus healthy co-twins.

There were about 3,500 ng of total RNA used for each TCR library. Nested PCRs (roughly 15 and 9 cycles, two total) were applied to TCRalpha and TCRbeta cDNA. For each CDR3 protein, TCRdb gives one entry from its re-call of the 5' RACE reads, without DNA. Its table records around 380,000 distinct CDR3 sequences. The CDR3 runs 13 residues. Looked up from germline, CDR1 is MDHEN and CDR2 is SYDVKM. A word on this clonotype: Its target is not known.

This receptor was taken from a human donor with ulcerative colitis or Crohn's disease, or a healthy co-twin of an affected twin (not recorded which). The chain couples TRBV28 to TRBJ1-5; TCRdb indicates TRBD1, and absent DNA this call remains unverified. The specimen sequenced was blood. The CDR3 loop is CASSLAQGLPQHF.